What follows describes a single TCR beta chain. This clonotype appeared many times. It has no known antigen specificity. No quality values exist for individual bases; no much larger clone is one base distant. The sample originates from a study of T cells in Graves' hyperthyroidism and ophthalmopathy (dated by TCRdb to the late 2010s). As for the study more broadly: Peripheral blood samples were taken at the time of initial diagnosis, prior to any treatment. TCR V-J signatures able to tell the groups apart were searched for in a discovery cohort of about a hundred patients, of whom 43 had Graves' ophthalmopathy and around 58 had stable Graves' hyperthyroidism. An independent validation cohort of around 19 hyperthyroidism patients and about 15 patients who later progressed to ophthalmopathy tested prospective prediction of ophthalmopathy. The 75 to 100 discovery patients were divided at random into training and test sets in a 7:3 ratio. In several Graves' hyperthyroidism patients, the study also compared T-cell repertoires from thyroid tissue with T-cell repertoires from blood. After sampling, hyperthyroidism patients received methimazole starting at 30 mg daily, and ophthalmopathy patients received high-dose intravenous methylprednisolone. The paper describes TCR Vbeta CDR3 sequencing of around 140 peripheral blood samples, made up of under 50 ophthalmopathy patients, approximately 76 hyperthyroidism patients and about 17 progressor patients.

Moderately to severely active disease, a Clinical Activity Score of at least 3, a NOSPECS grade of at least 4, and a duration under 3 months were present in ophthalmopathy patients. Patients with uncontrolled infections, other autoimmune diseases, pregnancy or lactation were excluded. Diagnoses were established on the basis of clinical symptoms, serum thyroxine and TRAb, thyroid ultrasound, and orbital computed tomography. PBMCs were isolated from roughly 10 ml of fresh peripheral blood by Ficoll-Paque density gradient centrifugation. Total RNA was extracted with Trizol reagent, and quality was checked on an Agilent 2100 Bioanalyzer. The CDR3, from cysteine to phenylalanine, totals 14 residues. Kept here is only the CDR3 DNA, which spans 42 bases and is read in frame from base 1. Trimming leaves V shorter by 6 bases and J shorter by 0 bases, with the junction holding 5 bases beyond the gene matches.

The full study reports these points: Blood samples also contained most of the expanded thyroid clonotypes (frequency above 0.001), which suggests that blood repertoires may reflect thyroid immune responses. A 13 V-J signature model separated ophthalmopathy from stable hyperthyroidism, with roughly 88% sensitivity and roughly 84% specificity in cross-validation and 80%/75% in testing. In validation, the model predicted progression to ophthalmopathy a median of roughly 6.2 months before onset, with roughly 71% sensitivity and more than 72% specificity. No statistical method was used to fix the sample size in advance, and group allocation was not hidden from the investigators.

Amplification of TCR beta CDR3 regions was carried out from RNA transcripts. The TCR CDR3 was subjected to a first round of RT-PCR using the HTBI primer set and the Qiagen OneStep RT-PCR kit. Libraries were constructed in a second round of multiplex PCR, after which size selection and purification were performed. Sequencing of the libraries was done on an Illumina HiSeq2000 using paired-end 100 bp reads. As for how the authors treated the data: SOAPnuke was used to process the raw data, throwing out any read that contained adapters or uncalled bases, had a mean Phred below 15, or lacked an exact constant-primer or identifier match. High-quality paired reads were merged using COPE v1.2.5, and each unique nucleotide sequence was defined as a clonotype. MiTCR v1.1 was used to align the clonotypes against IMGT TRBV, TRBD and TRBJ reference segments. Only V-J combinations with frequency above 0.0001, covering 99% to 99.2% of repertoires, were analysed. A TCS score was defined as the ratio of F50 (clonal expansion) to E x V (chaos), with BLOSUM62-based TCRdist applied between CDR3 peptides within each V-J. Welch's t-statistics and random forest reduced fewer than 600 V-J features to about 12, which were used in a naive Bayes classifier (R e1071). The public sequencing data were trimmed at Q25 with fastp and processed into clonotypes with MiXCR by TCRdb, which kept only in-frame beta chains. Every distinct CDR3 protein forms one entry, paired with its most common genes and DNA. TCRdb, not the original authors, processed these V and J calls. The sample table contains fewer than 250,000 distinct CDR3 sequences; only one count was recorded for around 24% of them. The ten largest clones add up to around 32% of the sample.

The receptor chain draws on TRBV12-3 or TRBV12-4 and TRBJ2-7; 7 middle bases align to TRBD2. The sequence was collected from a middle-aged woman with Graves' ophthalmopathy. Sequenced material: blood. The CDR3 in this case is CASSRSGASYEQYF. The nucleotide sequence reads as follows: TGTGCCAGCAGCCGAAGCGGGGCCTCCTACGAGCAGTACTTC.